Only a few counts were recorded for the clone carrying this T cell receptor beta chain. Its specificity is not known. The data were obtained in a study of T-cell reconstitution after alpha-beta-depleted transplantation in children. Study-wide findings and caveats: In some patients, recipient T cells and intrathymic progenitors surviving conditioning explained high day-60 diversity. Reported findings indicate that, about two months after transplant, alpha-beta T cells came from several hundred expanded clones, which were derived from non-depleted graft cells. Among T cells one year after transplant, newly produced cells accounted for most counts and diversity.

Unique molecular identifiers were incorporated during preparation of the TCRbeta library. From the PCR reads, TCRdb called clonotypes with MiXCR, one entry per CDR3 protein. The table has 200,000 or so distinct CDR3 sequences, 7% to 9% seen once; the top ten hold approximately 34%. Germline CDR1 reads MNHNS; CDR2 reads SASEGT. V dropped 7 bases and J dropped 1; count of bases not matched to a gene: 6. The CDR3 spans 14 residues. This material consisted of PBMCs, mostly from graft donor cells, taken 360 days after TCRalphabeta/CD19-depleted stem cell transplant. V usage is TRBV6-1 and J usage is TRBJ1-2; 7 bases map to TRBD1. The clonotype originates from a male patient aged 2 to 9 who had a stem cell transplant for acute myeloid leukemia, so the T cells may come from the graft donor. CDR3 nucleotides: TGTGCCAGCACCATGACAGGGAATAACTATGGCTACACCTTC. This translates into CASTMTGNNYGYTF.